The TCR beta chain described here comes from a study of T cells in Graves' hyperthyroidism and ophthalmopathy. Not enrolled were patients with uncontrolled infection, other autoimmune disease, pregnancy or lactation. Each diagnosis drew on symptoms, thyroxine, TRAb, thyroid ultrasound and orbital computed tomography findings. Study observations and caveats: The blood repertoire included most of the expanded thyroid clonotypes above 0.001.

There were TCR beta CDR3 regions amplified from RNA transcripts. With the HTBI primer set, the TCR CDR3 went through a first round of RT-PCR. TCRdb ran MiXCR on the multiplex PCR reads and lists one entry per CDR3 protein. The table shows roughly 98,000 distinct CDR3 sequences, with around 37% occurring only once. Per the germline V gene, CDR1 is SGHAT and CDR2 is FQNNGV. The CDR3 is 13 residues long. This clonotype appeared once. Its antigen remains unknown. One junction end disagrees with the germline gene, perhaps due to a read error. This receptor was identified in a woman under 40 with Graves' hyperthyroidism. The sequencing sample was made of peripheral blood or thyroid tissue (not recorded which). V is TRBV11-2 and J is TRBJ2-6, with 7 bases that match TRBD2. The CDR3 DNA reads as TGCGCCAGCAGACTAGCCGGGGCCAACGTCCTGACTTTC. It yields the protein CASRLAGANVLTF.